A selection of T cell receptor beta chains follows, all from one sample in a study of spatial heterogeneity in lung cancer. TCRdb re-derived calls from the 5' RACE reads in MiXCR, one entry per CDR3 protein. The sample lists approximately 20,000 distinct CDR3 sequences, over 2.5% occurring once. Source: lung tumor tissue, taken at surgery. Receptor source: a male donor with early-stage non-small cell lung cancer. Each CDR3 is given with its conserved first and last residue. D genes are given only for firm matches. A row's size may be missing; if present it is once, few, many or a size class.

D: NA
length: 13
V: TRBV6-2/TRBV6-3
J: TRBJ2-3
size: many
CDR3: CASRAPSTDTQYF
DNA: TGTGCCAGCAGGGCCCCGAGCACAGATACGCAGTATTTT

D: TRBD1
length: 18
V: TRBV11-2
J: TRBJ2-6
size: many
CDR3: CASSSRRDSFSGANVLTF
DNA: TGTGCCAGCAGTTCGCGAAGGGACAGCTTCTCTGGGGCCAACGTCCTGACTTTC

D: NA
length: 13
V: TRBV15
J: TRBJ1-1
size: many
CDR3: CATSRVGGTEAFF
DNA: TGTGCCACCAGCAGAGTGGGGGGGACTGAAGCTTTCTTT

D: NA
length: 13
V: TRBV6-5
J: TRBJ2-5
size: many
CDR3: CASSLGVQETQYF
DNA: TGTGCCAGCAGCCTGGGGGTCCAAGAGACCCAGTACTTC

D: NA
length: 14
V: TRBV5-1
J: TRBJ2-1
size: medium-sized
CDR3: CASSSWSGIDEQFF
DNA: TGCGCCAGCAGCTCTTGGTCCGGGATCGATGAGCAGTTCTTC

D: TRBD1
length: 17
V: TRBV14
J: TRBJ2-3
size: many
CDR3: CASSHYSGGLSTDTQYF
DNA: TGTGCCAGCAGCCATTACTCAGGGGGATTGAGCACAGATACGCAGTATTTT

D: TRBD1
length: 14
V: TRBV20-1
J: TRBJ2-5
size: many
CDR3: CSARRGQGVETQYF
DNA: TGCAGTGCTAGGAGGGGACAGGGAGTAGAGACCCAGTACTTC

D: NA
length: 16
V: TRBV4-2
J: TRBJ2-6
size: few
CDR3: CASSQDDRSGANVLTF
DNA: TGTGCCAGCAGCCAAGACGACCGTTCCGGGGCCAACGTCCTGACTTTC

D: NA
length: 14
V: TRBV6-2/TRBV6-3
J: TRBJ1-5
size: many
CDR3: CASSRDNSNQPQHF
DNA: TGTGCCAGCAGCCGGGACAATAGCAATCAGCCCCAGCATTTT

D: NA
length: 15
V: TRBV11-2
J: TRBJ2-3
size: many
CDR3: CASSLDSGRTDTQYF
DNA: TGTGCCAGCAGCTTAGATAGCGGCCGCACAGATACGCAGTATTTT

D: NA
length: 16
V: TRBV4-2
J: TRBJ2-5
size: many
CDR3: CASSQDLGRSGETQYF
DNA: TGTGCCAGCAGCCAAGATCTAGGGAGGAGTGGAGAGACCCAGTACTTC

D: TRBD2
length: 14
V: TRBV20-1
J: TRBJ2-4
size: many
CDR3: CSATFGGAKNIQYF
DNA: TGCAGTGCAACGTTCGGGGGGGCCAAAAACATTCAGTACTTC

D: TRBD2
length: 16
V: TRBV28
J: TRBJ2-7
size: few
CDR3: CASRPPGLAGGDEQYF
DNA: TGTGCCAGCAGGCCCCCGGGACTAGCGGGAGGGGACGAGCAGTACTTC

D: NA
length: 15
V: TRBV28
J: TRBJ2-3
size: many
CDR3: CASNPDSYSTDTQYF
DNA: TGTGCCAGCAACCCGGACTCCTACAGCACAGATACGCAGTATTTT

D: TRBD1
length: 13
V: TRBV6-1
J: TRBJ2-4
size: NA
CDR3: CASSETGGRGQYF
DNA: TGTGCCAGCAGTGAGACAGGGGGCCGGGGTCAGTACTTC

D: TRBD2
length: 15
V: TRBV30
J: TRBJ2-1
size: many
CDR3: CAWSVLSGRGNEQFF
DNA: TGTGCCTGGAGTGTACTCAGCGGGAGGGGCAATGAGCAGTTCTTC

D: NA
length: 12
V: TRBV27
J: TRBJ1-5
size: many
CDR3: CASMGSGQPQHF
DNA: TGTGCCAGCATGGGGAGCGGTCAGCCCCAGCATTTT

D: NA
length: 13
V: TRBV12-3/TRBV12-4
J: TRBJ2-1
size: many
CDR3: CASSFVTDNEQFF
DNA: TGTGCCAGCAGTTTCGTGACAGACAATGAGCAGTTCTTC

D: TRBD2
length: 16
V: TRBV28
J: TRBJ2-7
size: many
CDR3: CASSLNRWGGTPEQYF
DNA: TGTGCCAGCAGTTTAAATCGGTGGGGGGGGACCCCCGAGCAGTACTTC

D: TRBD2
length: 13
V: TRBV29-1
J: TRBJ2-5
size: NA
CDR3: CSAVSGGGETQYF
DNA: TGCAGCGCCGTCTCGGGAGGGGGAGAGACCCAGTACTTC

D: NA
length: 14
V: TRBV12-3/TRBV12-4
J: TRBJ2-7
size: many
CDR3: CASSLNLPHYEQYF
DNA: TGTGCCAGCAGTTTAAATCTACCCCACTACGAGCAGTACTTC

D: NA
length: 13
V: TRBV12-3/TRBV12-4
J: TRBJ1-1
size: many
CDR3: CASSLGPNTEAFF
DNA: TGTGCCAGCAGTTTAGGGCCAAACACTGAAGCTTTCTTT

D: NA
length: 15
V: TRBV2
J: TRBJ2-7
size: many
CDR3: CASSEPGTSSYEQYF
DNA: TGTGCCAGCAGTGAACCCGGGACGAGCTCCTACGAGCAGTACTTC

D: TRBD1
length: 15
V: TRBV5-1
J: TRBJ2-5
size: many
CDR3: CASSLVAGGQETQYF
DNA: TGCGCCAGCAGCTTGGTGGCAGGGGGCCAAGAGACCCAGTACTTC

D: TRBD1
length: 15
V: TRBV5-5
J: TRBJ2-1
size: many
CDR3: CASSPGQGSYNEQFF
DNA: TGTGCCAGCAGCCCAGGACAGGGATCCTACAATGAGCAGTTCTTC

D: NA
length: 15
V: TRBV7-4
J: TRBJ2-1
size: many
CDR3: CASSTTGSSYNEQFF
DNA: TGTGCCAGCAGCACTACAGGGAGCTCCTACAATGAGCAGTTCTTC